This record concerns one T cell receptor beta chain sequence. Its cognate antigen is unknown. This entry belongs to a study of Ad26.COV2.S vaccination and SARS-CoV-2 variants. Study-wide points: The study found higher spike-specific TCR breadth in vaccine than placebo recipients.

V was pared by 0 bases and J by 7 bases, with 18 bases between. CDR3 length: 16 amino acids. From germline, CDR1 is LGHNA and CDR2 YSLEER. Treatment denoted: around 19 received Ad26.COV2.S at low or high dose, single or two shots; about five received placebo; per-sample allocation not given. Sampling was done on day 63 after the first vaccine or placebo injection. Repertoires were generated with immunoSEQ multiplex PCR, while TCRdb's copy carries only in-frame clones and drops some. The sample carries around 320,000 clones, over 75% recorded once. This rearrangement joins TRBV4-3 to TRBJ1-2; no clear D gene. Specimen: peripheral blood, collected in a trial of Ad26.COV2.S vaccine versus placebo. The source of this sequence is a person between 18 and 60 years old who received the Ad26.COV2.S COVID-19 vaccine or a placebo. The DNA of the CDR3 is TGCGCCAGCAGCCAAGATTGGTGGTCACCGGAAAGTGGCTACACCTTC. Translation gives CASSQDWWSPESGYTF.